This note documents a single T cell receptor (beta chain) sequence. Its cognate antigen is unknown. Clones were sequenced by immunoSEQ multiplex PCR, and TCRdb holds only the in-frame ones, with some missing. This table has roughly 120,000 clones, over 65% appearing once. The source of the sample is a study of PD-1 blockade in mismatch repair-deficient tumors. Study at large: All were previously treated, progressing patients with 12 mismatch repair-deficient cancer types. Findings and limits, study-wide: After pembrolizumab, tumor-resident clones rose rapidly, then generally contracted before radiologic responses.

PCR or immunohistochemistry showed mismatch repair deficiency in every enrolled patient. A few pembrolizumab responders had their TCRs sequenced. V gave up 4 bases and J gave up 5 bases; unmatched junction bases: 10. From germline, CDR1 is MGHRA and CDR2 YSYEKL. The CDR3 spans 16 residues. The source material was peripheral blood, sampled approximately 14 months after starting pembrolizumab. The TCR comes from an adult with mismatch repair-deficient cancer. The chain combines TRBV4-1 with TRBJ2-5; 10 bases agree with TRBD1. The chain's CDR3 is CASSPVTTGGPETQYF. CDR3 nucleotide sequence: TGCGCCAGCAGCCCCGTAACGACAGGGGGCCCGGAGACCCAGTACTTC.